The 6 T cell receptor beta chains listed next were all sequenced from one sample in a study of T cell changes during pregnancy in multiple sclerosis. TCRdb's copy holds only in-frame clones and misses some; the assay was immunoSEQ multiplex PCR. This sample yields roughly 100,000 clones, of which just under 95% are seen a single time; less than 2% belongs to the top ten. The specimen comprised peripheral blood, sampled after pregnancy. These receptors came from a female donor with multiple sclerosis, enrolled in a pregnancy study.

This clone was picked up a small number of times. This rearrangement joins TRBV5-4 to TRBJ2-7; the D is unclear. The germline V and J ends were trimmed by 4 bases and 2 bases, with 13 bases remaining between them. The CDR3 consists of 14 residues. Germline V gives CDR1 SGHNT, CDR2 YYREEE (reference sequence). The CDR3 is CASSRTVATYEQYF. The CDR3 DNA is TGTGCCAGCAGCCGTACGGTCGCGACCTACGAGCAGTACTTC. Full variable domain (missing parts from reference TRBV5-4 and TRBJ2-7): ETGVTQSPTHLIKTRGQQVTLRCSSQSGHNTVSWYQQALGQGPQFIFQYYREEENGRGNFPPRFSGLQFPNYSSELNVNALELDDSALYLCASSRTVATYEQYFGPGTRLTVT.

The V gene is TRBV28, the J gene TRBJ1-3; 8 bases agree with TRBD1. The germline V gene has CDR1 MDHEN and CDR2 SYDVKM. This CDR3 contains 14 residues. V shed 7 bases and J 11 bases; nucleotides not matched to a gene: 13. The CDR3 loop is CASTEDRDLSAIYF. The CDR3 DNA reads TGTGCCAGCACCGAGGACAGGGATCTTAGCGCCATATATTTT.

This chain's CDR3 is CASTTGSGEKLFF. The DNA of the CDR3 is TGTGCCAGCACGACAGGGTCGGGGGAAAAACTGTTTTTT. The chain recombines TRBV18 with TRBJ1-4; 7 positions agree with TRBD1. Trimming removed 8 bases from V and 8 bases from J; junction bases left unmatched: 8. Per germline, CDR1 KGHSH and CDR2 LQKENI. The length of the CDR3 is 13 residues.

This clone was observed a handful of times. CDR3 sequence reads: CASSRGAYMNTEAFF. The CDR3 DNA reads TGTGCCAGCAGCCGCGGAGCCTACATGAACACTGAAGCTTTCTTT. The chain has TRBV7-6 and TRBJ1-1; D not resolved. Germline V gene data show CDR1 as SGHVS and CDR2 as FNYEAQ. V was trimmed by 5 bases and J by 0 bases, leaving 13 bases between them. The CDR3 length is 15 residues.

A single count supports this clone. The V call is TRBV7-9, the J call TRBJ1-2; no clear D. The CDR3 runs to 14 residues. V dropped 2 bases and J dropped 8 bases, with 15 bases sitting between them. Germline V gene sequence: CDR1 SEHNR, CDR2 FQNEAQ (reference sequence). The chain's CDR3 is CASSLRAGSEGYTF. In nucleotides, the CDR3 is TGTGCCAGCAGCTTACGTGCCGGGTCGGAGGGCTACACCTTC.

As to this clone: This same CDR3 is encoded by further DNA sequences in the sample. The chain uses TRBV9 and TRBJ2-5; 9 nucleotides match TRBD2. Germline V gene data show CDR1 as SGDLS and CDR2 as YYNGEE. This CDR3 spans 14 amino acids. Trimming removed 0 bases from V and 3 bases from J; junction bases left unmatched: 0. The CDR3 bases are TGTGCCAGCAGCGTAGGACTAGCGGAAGAGACCCAGTACTTC. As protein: CASSVGLAEETQYF.